These 27 T cell receptor beta chains came from one sample sequenced in a study of CD4 T cells in relation to SARS-CoV-2 and coronaviruses (dated by TCRdb to the early 2020s). The method behind the library was the immunoSEQ multiplex PCR assay. TCRdb retrieved this table from immuneACCESS and kept in-frame rearrangements only. Not all clones are present; in checked studies, unresolved V genes account for under half, and no reason is known for the remainder. The sample data list roughly 43,000 clones, and roughly 80% of these were observed just once. The top ten constitute 1.1% to 1.5% of the sample. These TCRs' antigens remain unknown. The sample was naive CD4+ T cells from PBMCs, cultured in vitro. The sample's cell subset or site label is to be understood as: naive CD4+ T cells isolated by negative enrichment. The receptors stem from an adult with COVID-19.

J is TRBJ1-6 and V is TRBV6-6, with a tentative D call TRBD1 (6 bases). Germline assignment: CDR1 MNHNY and CDR2 SVGAGI (reference sequence). V was pared by 0 bases and J by 8 bases, with 11 bases between. The CDR3 runs 15 residues. The CDR3 reads CASSYSSGADSPLHF. CDR3 bases: TGTGCCAGCAGTTACTCATCAGGGGCAGATTCACCCCTCCACTTT.

The chain couples TRBV19 to TRBJ2-3; D remains ambiguous. The CDR3 runs 12 residues. Between the trimmed V and J ends, which lost 4 bases and 4 bases, there was a span of 6 bases. CDR1 and CDR2 from the germline V gene are LNHDA and SQIVND (reference sequence). CDR3 in DNA: TGTGCCAGTAGTACCGTTTCAGATACGCAGTATTTT. The encoded protein is CASSTVSDTQYF. Complete variable domain (other parts from reference TRBV19 and TRBJ2-3): DGGITQSPKYLFRKEGQNVTLSCEQNLNHDAMYWYRQDPGQGLRLIYYSQIVNDFQKGDIAEGYSVSREKKESFPLTVTSAQKNPTAFYLCASSTVSDTQYFGPGTRLTVL.

J is TRBJ2-7 and V is TRBV6-5; tentative D call: TRBD2 (7 bases). The CDR3 is made up of 13 amino acids. V lost 5 bases to trimming and J lost 5 bases, with 13 bases between them. Germline loops: CDR1 MNHEY, CDR2 SVGAGI. The chain's CDR3 is CASSPRRGHEQYF. The CDR3 DNA is TGTGCCAGCAGTCCCCGGCGGGGGCACGAGCAGTACTTC.

This clone was seen only once. The chain recombines TRBV6-5 with TRBJ2-3, with D perhaps matching TRBD2 (5 bases). CDR3 length: 13 residues. Looked up from germline, CDR1 is MNHEY and CDR2 is SVGAGI. V was pared by 7 bases and J by 4 bases, with 12 bases between. The CDR3 here is CASTRSRADTQYF. For the CDR3, the DNA is TGTGCCAGCACTAGATCGAGGGCAGATACGCAGTATTTT.

V gene TRBV7-9 combines with J gene TRBJ1-2, with TRBD1 as a possible D gene (5 bases). The CDR3 length is 14 residues. CDR1 and CDR2 (germline): SEHNR, FQNEAQ (reference sequence). The V end lost 5 bases, the J end lost 6 bases, and 16 bases lay between the germline ends. The CDR3 region is CASSPHPGRNGYTF. The CDR3 DNA is TGTGCCAGCAGCCCCCACCCAGGGAGGAATGGCTACACCTTC.

V is TRBV11-2 and J is TRBJ2-2; 7 bases match TRBD1. The germline gives CDR1 SGHAT, CDR2 FQNNGV. V shed 2 bases, J shed 1 base, and the junction held 4 bases outside the gene matches. The CDR3 covers 16 residues. This CDR3 reads CASSLFGTVNTGELFF. Written as DNA, the CDR3 is TGTGCCAGCAGCTTATTCGGGACAGTGAACACCGGGGAGCTGTTTTTT.

The chain has TRBV9 and TRBJ2-6; D remains ambiguous. Germline V gives CDR1 SGDLS, CDR2 YYNGEE. V was trimmed by 0 bases and J by 0 bases, leaving 4 bases between them. The CDR3 runs to 15 residues. The chain's CDR3 is CASSVDYSGANVLTF. The CDR3 coding sequence is TGTGCCAGCAGCGTAGATTACTCTGGGGCCAACGTCCTGACTTTC.

The chain joins TRBV18 to TRBJ1-1, with unresolved D. V was trimmed by 3 bases and J by 3 bases, leaving 11 bases between them. The CDR3 is made up of 14 amino acids. Germline V gives CDR1 KGHSH, CDR2 LQKENI. The CDR3 is CASSPSSLHTEAFF. The CDR3 DNA follows: TGTGCCAGCTCACCTTCGAGTTTGCACACTGAAGCTTTCTTT.

The chain uses TRBV5-4 and TRBJ2-2; D could derive from TRBD1 or TRBD2 (6 bases each). The CDR3 consists of 16 residues. Trimming removed 0 bases at V and 8 bases at J, with 17 bases between. Looked up from germline, CDR1 is SGHNT and CDR2 is YYREEE (reference sequence). For the CDR3, the DNA is TGTGCCAGCAGCTTGGGGGGGGCCCGTCTAGCAGGGGAGCTGTTTTTT. This translates into CASSLGGARLAGELFF. The full variable domain, rest sourced from reference TRBV5-4 and TRBJ2-2, is ETGVTQSPTHLIKTRGQQVTLRCSSQSGHNTVSWYQQALGQGPQFIFQYYREEENGRGNFPPRFSGLQFPNYSSELNVNALELDDSALYLCASSLGGARLAGELFFGEGSRLTVL.

The V and J genes are TRBV2 and TRBJ1-4; 10 bases map to TRBD1. J gave up 8 bases and V 6 bases, and 6 bases lay outside the gene matches. The CDR3 contains 14 residues. Per germline, CDR1 SNHLY and CDR2 FYNNEI. The CDR3 DNA reads TGTGCCAGCAGGACGGACAGGGGGGAGGAAAAACTGTTTTTT. Translating gives CASRTDRGEEKLFF.

This clone was recorded only once. The chain uses TRBV12-3 or TRBV12-4 and TRBJ2-3; no definite D call. V was cut by 2 bases and J by 4 bases, with 1 base left in between. This CDR3 has 11 amino acids. The CDR3 region has the DNA TGTGCCAGCAGTTTATCAGATACGCAGTATTTT. This sequence encodes CASSLSDTQYF.

The chain joins TRBV27 to TRBJ2-2; possibly TRBD1 or TRBD2 for D (6 bases each). Trimming stripped 7 bases from V and 1 base from J, with 13 bases between. Germline V gene sequence: CDR1 MNHEY, CDR2 SMNVEV (reference sequence). The CDR3 contains 15 residues. DNA of the CDR3: TGTGCCAGCAAGCTACAGGGAGGGAACACCGGGGAGCTGTTTTTT. It codes for CASKLQGGNTGELFF.

The rearrangement links TRBV19 to TRBJ2-5; D may be TRBD2 (5 bases). V lost 8 bases, J lost 5 bases, and 9 bases lay in between. The V gene's germline CDR1 is LNHDA and CDR2 SQIVND (reference sequence). This CDR3 contains 11 residues. CDR3 protein: CASSTGETQYF. The CDR3 bases are TGTGCCAGTTCTACGGGGGAGACCCAGTACTTC.

The chain carries TRBV5-1 and TRBJ2-7, with 8 bases fitting TRBD2. CDR3 length: 16 amino acids. Germline V gene data show CDR1 as SGHRS and CDR2 as YFSETQ. V lost 1 base to trimming and J lost 0 bases; unmatched junction nucleotides: 6. The CDR3 nucleotides are TGCGCCAGCAGCTTGTATTCGGGAGGGCCCTCCTACGAGCAGTACTTC. This encodes CASSLYSGGPSYEQYF.

CDR3 region: CASSLGIGGSGANVLTF. The DNA for the CDR3 is TGTGCCAGCAGCTTAGGAATCGGGGGCTCTGGGGCCAACGTCCTGACTTTC. The chain is built from TRBV11-3 and TRBJ2-6, with D perhaps matching TRBD2 (6 bases). The CDR3 is made up of 17 amino acids. Germline values: CDR1 SGHNT, CDR2 YENEEA. The ends were cut back, 1 base at V and 0 bases at J, with 10 bases in the middle.

This rearrangement joins TRBV11-2 to TRBJ2-6; D perhaps matches TRBD1 (5 bases). Trimming cost V 1 base and J 2 bases, with 9 bases left between them. The CDR3 loop spans 16 amino acids. From germline, CDR1 is SGHAT and CDR2 FQNNGV. The chain's CDR3 is CASSLVGRAGANVLTF. For the CDR3, the DNA is TGTGCCAGCAGCTTAGTGGGCAGGGCTGGGGCCAACGTCCTGACTTTC.

Only a few counts were recorded for this clone. The J gene is TRBJ1-1, the V gene TRBV2; 8 bases are a match to TRBD1. With V trimmed by 6 bases and J by 3 bases, 3 bases remained unmatched. The CDR3 runs 13 residues. Germline CDR1 and CDR2: SNHLY and FYNNEI. This CDR3 reads CASSRGRDTEAFF. CDR3 DNA sequence: TGTGCCAGCAGCAGGGGGCGTGACACTGAAGCTTTCTTT.

The gene calls are TRBV7-2 and TRBJ2-3; 9 bases agree with TRBD2. Trimming took 3 bases from V and 6 from J; bases not matched to a gene: 10. Germline CDR1 reads SGHTA; CDR2 reads FQGNSA. The CDR3 totals 16 residues. The CDR3 region is CASSFGPAGGLDTQYF. The CDR3 nucleotides read TGTGCCAGCAGCTTCGGACCAGCGGGAGGTCTTGATACGCAGTATTTT. Complete variable domain (other parts from reference TRBV7-2 and TRBJ2-3): GAGVSQSPSNKVTEKGKDVELRCDPISGHTALYWYRQSLGQGLEFLIYFQGNSAPDKSGLPSDRFSAERTGGSVSTLTIQRTQQEDSAVYLCASSFGPAGGLDTQYFGPGTRLTVL.

The CDR3 bases are TGTGCCAGCAGCTTGTCCGTCACAGGAAAAGGAACAGATACGCAGTATTTT. Translating it yields CASSLSVTGKGTDTQYF. This chain joins TRBV13 and TRBJ2-3; possible D gene TRBD1, 5 bases. V lost 3 bases, J lost 3 bases, and 19 bases lay in between. The CDR3 loop spans 17 amino acids. From germline, CDR1 is PRHDT and CDR2 FYEKMQ (reference sequence).

A single count supports this clone. The chain uses TRBV28 and TRBJ1-5; the D is unclear. Between the trimmed V and J ends, which lost 5 bases and 0 bases, there was a span of 14 bases. In germline, CDR1 is MDHEN, CDR2 SYDVKM. The CDR3 is 16 amino acids. CDR3 residues: CASSLEAGYSNQPQHF. The CDR3 nucleotides are TGTGCCAGCAGTCTCGAGGCTGGGTATAGCAATCAGCCCCAGCATTTT. Full variable domain (missing parts from reference TRBV28 and TRBJ1-5): DVKVTQSSRYLVKRTGEKVFLECVQDMDHENMFWYRQDPGLGLRLIYFSYDVKMKEKGDIPEGYSVSREKKERFSLILESASTNQTSMYLCASSLEAGYSNQPQHFGDGTRLSIL.

The chain joins TRBV3-1 (or the pseudogene TRBV3-2) to TRBJ2-5, with D unclear. Germline V gene sequence: CDR1 LGHDT, CDR2 YNNKEL (reference sequence). This CDR3 contains 14 residues. Deletions cut 4 bases from V and 1 base from J, with 10 bases between. CDR3 amino acids: CASSLSGIQETQYF. CDR3 DNA: TGTGCCAGCAGCCTATCGGGCATCCAAGAGACCCAGTACTTC.

The V gene is TRBV21-1, the J gene TRBJ1-2; the table's TRBD1 call for D was not verified on the DNA. TRBV21-1 is reported as a pseudogene. The CDR3 totals 18 residues. The CDR3 loop reads CASSYKTGQGALTCGYTF. The CDR3 DNA sequence: TGTGCCAGCAGCTATAAAACGGGACAGGGGGCGTTAACGTGTGGCTACACCTTC.

CDR3 residues: CASSERSYSGNTIYF. Written as DNA, the CDR3 is TGTGCCAGCAGTGAAAGGTCCTACTCTGGAAACACCATATATTTT. The chain joins TRBV6-1 to TRBJ1-3; D is undetermined. Trimming left V 2 bases short and J 0 bases short, with 8 bases between. From germline, CDR1 is MNHNS and CDR2 SASEGT. The CDR3 is 15 amino acids.

The chain uses TRBV2 and TRBJ2-7; D remains unclear. Germline CDR1 and CDR2: SNHLY and FYNNEI. This CDR3 has 12 amino acids. Between the trimmed V and J ends, which lost 5 bases and 1 base, there was a span of 6 bases. In DNA form, the CDR3 reads TGTGCCAGCAGTCCTTATTCCTACGAGCAGTACTTC. This sequence encodes CASSPYSYEQYF.

V gene TRBV7-9 combines with J gene TRBJ1-6; D is perhaps TRBD1 (6 bases). This CDR3 comprises 15 residues. The germline gives CDR1 SEHNR, CDR2 FQNEAQ (reference sequence). Trimming cost V 5 bases and J 7 bases, with 15 bases left between them. CDR3 coding DNA: TGTGCCAGCAGCGAGACAGGTGCGGGGAATTCACCCCTCCACTTT. It is translated as CASSETGAGNSPLHF.

The chain is built from TRBV5-4 and TRBJ1-2; D is unclear. The germline V and J ends were trimmed by 0 bases and 3 bases, with 9 bases remaining between them. CDR1 is SGHNT, CDR2 YYREEE, per germline (reference sequence). The CDR3 loop spans 14 amino acids. The CDR3 DNA follows: TGTGCCAGCAGCTTGGCTAGGATCGACTATGGCTACACCTTC. Encoded protein: CASSLARIDYGYTF.

The V gene is TRBV20-1, the J gene TRBJ1-1; D not certain. Germline lookup yields CDR1 DFQATT and CDR2 SNEGSKA (reference sequence). The CDR3 consists of 11 residues. Trimming pared 8 bases from V and 1 base from J, leaving 8 bases between. As DNA, the CDR3 is TGCAGTCCAGTTGGGAACACTGAAGCTTTCTTT. Translated, it gives CSPVGNTEAFF.